The 21 T cell receptor beta chains below all came from one sample that was sequenced in a study of T cell responses to AZD1222 COVID-19 vaccine. The protocol was immunoSEQ multiplex PCR, while the TCRdb copy is restricted to in-frame clones and leaves out a portion. This sample has roughly 150,000 clones; about 88% occur once, and the top ten carry approximately 4.5%. Here the sequenced sample was peripheral blood, taken on day 0 of AZD1222 vaccination. These TCRs come from an adult in good health.

On this clone: The identical CDR3 is also encoded by other nucleotide sequences in the sample. The chain is built from TRBV6-5 and TRBJ1-2, with D perhaps TRBD1 (5 bases). The CDR3 contains 13 residues. CDR1 is MNHEY and CDR2 is SVGAGI in the germline V gene. The V end lost 3 bases, the J end lost 6 bases, and 11 bases lay between the germline ends. The CDR3 region is CASSYRGVDGYTF. CDR3 coding DNA: TGTGCCAGCAGTTATCGGGGGGTTGATGGCTACACCTTC.

The chain carries TRBV18 and TRBJ2-5; TRBD2 matches at 14 bases. The CDR3 is 16 amino acids. The J segment lost 4 bases and the V segment lost 3 bases, leaving 4 bases of the junction unmatched. In germline, CDR1 is KGHSH, CDR2 LQKENI. CDR3 in DNA: TGTGCCAGCTCACCCGGACTAGCGGGGGGCGGAGAGACCCAGTACTTC. Amino acids: CASSPGLAGGGETQYF.

This clone was found once. This rearrangement joins TRBV6-6 to TRBJ2-7; D unclear. Germline CDR1 reads MNHNY; CDR2 reads SVGAGI (reference sequence). V was clipped by 1 base and J by 2 bases, with 9 bases between them. The CDR3 sequence is 14 residues long. CDR3 amino acids: CASSYFAAAYEQYF. The CDR3, as DNA: TGTGCCAGCAGTTACTTTGCGGCCGCCTACGAGCAGTACTTC.

This rearrangement joins TRBV19 to TRBJ2-3, with D possibly matching TRBD1 (5 bases). The CDR3 extends over 12 amino acids. The V end was cut by 1 base, the J end by 10 bases, with 9 bases between. Germline CDR1 and CDR2: LNHDA and SQIVND (reference sequence). The CDR3 here is CASSIVEGAQYF. Here the CDR3 DNA reads TGTGCCAGTAGTATAGTAGAAGGGGCGCAGTATTTT.

V is TRBV25-1 and J is TRBJ1-2, with D possibly TRBD1 on 6 matching bases. V shed 1 base and J shed 6 bases, with 12 bases lying between them. Germline V gives CDR1 MGHDK, CDR2 SYGVNS. CDR3 size: 14 residues. CDR3 loop: CASSELVSGDGYTF. As DNA, the CDR3 is TGTGCCAGCAGTGAATTGGTGTCAGGGGATGGCTACACCTTC.

V and J are TRBV7-9 and TRBJ2-2; D remains unclear. The CDR3 contains 13 residues. With 3 bases removed from V and 8 bases from J, the gap between germline ends came to 10 bases. Germline values: CDR1 SEHNR, CDR2 FQNEAQ (reference sequence). The CDR3 nucleotides are TGTGCCAGCAGCTTCGATGTCGGTGGGGAGCTGTTTTTT. Translated: CASSFDVGGELFF. Combining the CDR3 with reference TRBV7-9 and TRBJ2-2 gives the whole variable domain DTGVSQNPRHKITKRGQNVTFRCDPISEHNRLYWYRQTLGQGPEFLTYFQNEAQLEKSRLLSDRFSAERPKGSFSTLEIQRTEQGDSAMYLCASSFDVGGELFFGEGSRLTVL.

The CDR3 DNA sequence: TGTGCCAGCAGCTTAGTAGTTGTGGGTGGCTACACCTTC. It is translated as CASSLVVVGGYTF. This chain links TRBV7-9 with TRBJ1-2; no reliable D call. This CDR3 comprises 13 residues. The V end was cut by 1 base, the J end by 7 bases, with 10 bases between. Germline-derived CDR1 and CDR2 are SEHNR and FQNEAQ (reference sequence).

This clone was counted a few times. V and J are TRBV6-5 and TRBJ1-2, with D perhaps TRBD1 (5 bases). The CDR3 runs 15 residues. Germline V gene lookup returns CDR1 MNHEY and CDR2 SVGAGI. V gave up 6 bases and J gave up 5 bases, with 19 bases separating them. Here the CDR3 DNA reads TGTGCCAGCAGGGCAGGCACAGGACTGGGATATGGCTACACCTTC. Translating gives CASRAGTGLGYGYTF.

This chain connects TRBV29-1 to TRBJ2-3; D possibly uses TRBD1 or TRBD2 (5 bases each). Deletions cut 3 bases from V and 0 bases from J, with 13 bases between. The CDR3 has 15 amino acids. Germline lookup yields CDR1 SQVTM and CDR2 ANQGSEA. Here the CDR3 reads CSVEPQRGSTDTQYF. CDR3 nucleotide sequence: TGCAGCGTTGAGCCACAGAGGGGTAGCACAGATACGCAGTATTTT.

This chain connects TRBV28 to TRBJ2-5; weak D call: TRBD1 (5 bases). The CDR3 contains 13 residues. Germline assignment: CDR1 MDHEN and CDR2 SYDVKM. Trimming took 5 bases from V and 5 from J, leaving 12 bases between them. The CDR3 nucleotides are TGTGCCAGCAGTCTTCTCAGGGTCGAGACCCAGTACTTC. Protein product: CASSLLRVETQYF.

This chain joins TRBV7-3 and TRBJ2-7; 13 bases map to TRBD2. The germline CDR1 and CDR2 sequences are SGHTA and FQGTGA. The CDR3 extends over 16 amino acids. The V gene end was trimmed by 7 bases and the J gene end by 2 bases; junction bases not matched to a gene: 8. CDR3 DNA: TGTGCCAGCACCTTGGAACTAGCGGGAGGGCCCTACGAGCAGTACTTC. This encodes CASTLELAGGPYEQYF.

By share, this clone ranks as medium-sized. This sequence joins TRBV12-3 or TRBV12-4 and TRBJ2-2; D is unclear. Trimming left V 7 bases short and J 7 bases short, with 10 bases between. The CDR3 has 12 residues. CDR3 sequence: CASTLSSGELFF. In DNA form, the CDR3 reads TGTGCCAGCACCTTGAGTAGCGGGGAGCTGTTTTTT.

The CDR3 loop is CASSERQGGQPQHF. The CDR3 nucleotides read TGTGCCAGCAGTGAGAGACAGGGGGGCCAGCCCCAGCATTTT. The chain uses TRBV6-1 and TRBJ1-5, with 9 bases lining up with TRBD1. This CDR3 spans 14 amino acids. Per the germline V gene, CDR1 is MNHNS and CDR2 is SASEGT. J was trimmed by 7 bases and V by 3 bases; bases with no gene match: 4.

The rearrangement joins TRBV4-1 to TRBJ1-1; TRBD1 agrees at 7 bases. The germline CDR1 and CDR2 sequences are MGHRA and YSYEKL. The CDR3 covers 15 residues. With 1 base clipped from V and 0 bases from J, the junction kept 2 bases outside the gene matches. CDR3 loop: CASSQGGTVNTEAFF. The CDR3 DNA reads as TGCGCCAGCAGCCAAGGCGGGACAGTGAACACTGAAGCTTTCTTT.

This chain joins TRBV30 and TRBJ1-1; D not certain. The V and J ends lost 4 bases and 5 bases respectively, with 11 bases between them. This CDR3 comprises 12 residues. CDR1 and CDR2 from the germline V gene are GTSNPN and SVGIG (reference sequence). Here the CDR3 DNA reads TGTGCCTGGAAGTTTGGGGAGACTGAAGCTTTCTTT. Residues: CAWKFGETEAFF.

The chain employs TRBV20-1 and TRBJ1-2; D not certain. V lost 4 bases and J lost 6, with 9 bases in between. The CDR3 covers 11 residues. Germline V lookup: CDR1 DFQATT, CDR2 SNEGSKA (reference sequence). The CDR3 DNA reads TGCAGTGCTAAAGGACCCCATGGCTACACCTTC. Protein sequence: CSAKGPHGYTF.

The rearrangement links TRBV30 to TRBJ1-6, with D uncertain. Trimming left V 4 bases short and J 10 bases short, with 11 bases between. Germline values: CDR1 GTSNPN, CDR2 SVGIG (reference sequence). The CDR3 has 12 amino acids. CDR3 in amino acids: CAWTLGPSPLHF. The CDR3 DNA follows: TGTGCCTGGACCCTAGGGCCCTCACCCCTCCACTTT.

This chain joins TRBV6-5 and TRBJ1-2; TRBD1 is a possible D gene (6 bases). The CDR3 is 15 residues long. V lost 2 bases, J lost 2 bases, and 12 bases lay in between. Germline V lookup: CDR1 MNHEY, CDR2 SVGAGI. The CDR3 DNA follows: TGTGCCAGCAGTTACGGAGTACAGGGAAACTATGGCTACACCTTC. It specifies CASSYGVQGNYGYTF.

This clone came up a few times. The CDR3 nucleotides are TGTGCCAGCAGCCGGACGGCCGAGGGCCTTATTGAGCAGTTCTTC. As protein: CASSRTAEGLIEQFF. The V call is TRBV6-2 or TRBV6-3, the J call TRBJ2-1, with D possibly matching TRBD2 (5 bases). The CDR3 totals 15 residues. V was clipped by 6 bases and J by 9 bases, with 21 bases between them. Germline V gene sequence: CDR1 MNHEY, CDR2 SVGEGT.

This rearrangement joins TRBV6-1 to TRBJ1-5; 7 bases align to TRBD1. This CDR3 comprises 19 residues. Per germline, CDR1 MNHNS and CDR2 SASEGT. Germline trimming cut 6 bases from V and 0 bases from J; bases unmatched to any gene: 17. In DNA form, the CDR3 reads TGTGCCAGCAGCGAATTCGGGGACAGCGGCAGGTATAGCAATCAGCCCCAGCATTTT. Its protein is CASSEFGDSGRYSNQPQHF.

The chain couples TRBV27 to TRBJ1-2; possible D gene TRBD1, 5 bases. The CDR3 loop spans 13 amino acids. V lost 7 bases, J lost 7 bases, and 16 bases lay in between. Germline V gene data show CDR1 as MNHEY and CDR2 as SMNVEV (reference sequence). CDR3 DNA sequence: TGTGCCAGCAAAGTAAGCAGGGTTAGTGGCTACACCTTC. As protein: CASKVSRVSGYTF.